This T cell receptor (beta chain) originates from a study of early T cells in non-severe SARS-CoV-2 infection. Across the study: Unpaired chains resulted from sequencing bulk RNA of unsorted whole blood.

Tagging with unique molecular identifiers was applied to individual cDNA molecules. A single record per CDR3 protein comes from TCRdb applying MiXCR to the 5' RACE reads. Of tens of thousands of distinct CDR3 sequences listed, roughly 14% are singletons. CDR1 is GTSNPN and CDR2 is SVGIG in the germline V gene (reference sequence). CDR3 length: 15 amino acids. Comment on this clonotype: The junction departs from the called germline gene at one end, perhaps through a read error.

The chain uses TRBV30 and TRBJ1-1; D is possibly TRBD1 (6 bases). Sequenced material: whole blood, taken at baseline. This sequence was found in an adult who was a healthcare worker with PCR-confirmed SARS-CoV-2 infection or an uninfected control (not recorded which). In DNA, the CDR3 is TGTGCCTGGAGGCCGGACAGCCCCTTGAACACTGATGCTTTCTTT. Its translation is CAWRPDSPLNTDAFF.